This T cell receptor beta chain was captured by sequencing in a study of early T cells in non-severe SARS-CoV-2 infection. From the 5' RACE reads, TCRdb called clonotypes with MiXCR, one entry per CDR3 protein. The profile shows roughly 51,000 distinct CDR3 sequences, approximately 6.2% of them singletons. This clonotype occurred many times. V was cut by 4 bases and J by 3 bases, with 12 bases left in between. The CDR3 runs to 14 residues. Germline values: CDR1 MDHEN, CDR2 SYDVKM. The sample consisted of whole blood. This receptor was taken from an adult who was a healthcare worker with PCR-confirmed SARS-CoV-2 infection or an uninfected control (not recorded which). The chain joins TRBV28 to TRBJ1-1, with D possibly TRBD1 on 6 matching bases. The CDR3: CASSYGGLDTEAFF. CDR3 nucleotide sequence: TGTGCCAGCAGTTATGGGGGCTTGGACACTGAAGCTTTCTTT. Together with reference TRBV28 and TRBJ1-1, the CDR3 gives the full variable domain: DVKVTQSSRYLVKRTGEKVFLECVQDMDHENMFWYRQDPGLGLRLIYFSYDVKMKEKGDIPEGYSVSREKKERFSLILESASTNQTSMYLCASSYGGLDTEAFFGQGTRLTVV.